Each of the 16 T cell receptor beta chains below was sequenced from the same sample in a study of blood T cell repertoires in COVID-19. Clones were sequenced by immunoSEQ multiplex PCR, and TCRdb holds only the in-frame ones, with some missing. The table includes approximately 220,000 clones, about 86% detected once. The source material was peripheral blood. These receptors all come from a woman between 50 and 59 years old with acute or convalescent COVID-19.

This chain links TRBV28 with TRBJ1-1; perhaps TRBD1 as D (6 bases). CDR1 is MDHEN and CDR2 is SYDVKM in the germline V gene. This CDR3 has 15 amino acids. The V end lost 6 bases, the J end lost 4 bases, and 18 bases lay between the germline ends. In DNA, the CDR3 is TGTGCCAGCAGGCCGGGGGGCAATAAAATCACTGAAGCTTTCTTT. It yields the protein CASRPGGNKITEAFF.

The chain recombines TRBV29-1 with TRBJ2-2, with 8 nucleotides matching TRBD2. The V gene's germline CDR1 is SQVTM and CDR2 ANQGSEA. CDR3 size: 14 residues. Trimming cost V 7 bases and J 1 base; bases outside gene matches: 5. CDR3: CSARLALNTGELFF. In DNA form, the CDR3 reads TGCAGCGCTCGACTAGCGTTGAACACCGGGGAGCTGTTTTTT.

The rearrangement joins TRBV7-3 to TRBJ2-5, with 10 positions matching TRBD1. In germline, CDR1 is SGHTA, CDR2 FQGTGA. The CDR3 consists of 15 residues. V shed 5 bases and J 5 bases; nucleotides not matched to a gene: 8. CDR3 nucleotides: TGTGCCAGCAGCCGGACGGGACAGGGGACGGAGACCCAGTACTTC. Translated, it gives CASSRTGQGTETQYF.

V and J are TRBV29-1 and TRBJ1-1, with D maybe TRBD1 (6 bases). V gave up 2 bases and J gave up 7 bases, with 8 bases separating them. Germline V gene lookup returns CDR1 SQVTM and CDR2 ANQGSEA. The CDR3 loop spans 11 amino acids. The CDR3 nucleotides are TGCAGCGTTGAACCAGGGGATGAAGCTTTCTTT. Translation: CSVEPGDEAFF.

This chain connects TRBV5-4 to TRBJ2-5; 10 nucleotides line up with TRBD1. The ends lost 5 bases at V and 4 bases at J; junction bases unmatched: 8. There are 15 residues in the CDR3. CDR1 is SGHNT and CDR2 is YYREEE in the germline V gene (reference sequence). The CDR3 bases are TGTGCCAGCAGAGATGGACAGGGGGGTACAGAGACCCAGTACTTC. It codes for CASRDGQGGTETQYF.

This chain uses TRBV5-1 with TRBJ2-1, with 8 bases fitting TRBD1. Trimming removed 0 bases from V and 9 bases from J; junction bases left unmatched: 8. This CDR3 comprises 15 residues. Looked up from germline, CDR1 is SGHRS and CDR2 is YFSETQ. CDR3 sequence: CASSLVQGGFSEQFF. The DNA of the CDR3 is TGCGCCAGCAGCTTGGTACAGGGGGGTTTTAGTGAGCAGTTCTTC.

This clone was seen only a few times. The gene calls are TRBV24-1 and TRBJ2-2, with D possibly being TRBD1 (6 bases). The CDR3 spans 13 residues. Germline V gene data show CDR1 as KGHDR and CDR2 as SFDVKD. The V end was cut by 8 bases, the J end by 4 bases, with 10 bases between. The CDR3 DNA reads TGTGCCACCACTGGACAGATCACCGGGGAGCTGTTTTTT. Protein product: CATTGQITGELFF.

This chain connects TRBV19 to TRBJ2-5; 9 bases map to TRBD1. V gave up 5 bases and J gave up 5 bases; unmatched junction bases: 6. The CDR3 consists of 14 residues. From germline, CDR1 is LNHDA and CDR2 SQIVND (reference sequence). CDR3 residues: CASSVTGGAETQYF. The CDR3 DNA sequence: TGTGCCAGTAGTGTAACAGGGGGCGCGGAGACCCAGTACTTC.

This clone was found once. The J gene is TRBJ2-1, the V gene TRBV9, with TRBD2 identical over 9 bases. V dropped 0 bases and J dropped 2; count of bases not matched to a gene: 0. The CDR3 length is 15 residues. CDR1 is SGDLS, CDR2 YYNGEE, per germline. The CDR3 DNA is TGTGCCAGCAGCGTAGTAGCGGGAGCCTACAATGAGCAGTTCTTC. Its translation is CASSVVAGAYNEQFF.

This chain links TRBV5-4 with TRBJ1-5; D call uncertain. CDR1 SGHNT and CDR2 YYREEE come from the germline V gene (reference sequence). V gave up 0 bases and J gave up 4 bases, with 11 bases separating them. The CDR3 totals 15 residues. This CDR3 is CASSLGGMSNQPQHF. For the CDR3, the DNA is TGTGCCAGCAGCTTGGGAGGTATGAGTAATCAGCCCCAGCATTTT.

J is TRBJ2-2 and V is TRBV5-1, with D possibly matching TRBD2 (6 bases). V gave up 1 base and J gave up 6 bases, with 13 bases separating them. Germline CDR1 and CDR2: SGHRS and YFSETQ. This CDR3 is built from 15 residues. The CDR3 bases are TGCGCCAGCAGCTTGCTCCTAGCGTCGGCCGGGGAGCTGTTTTTT. Translated: CASSLLLASAGELFF.

The rearrangement links TRBV19 to TRBJ2-5; TRBD1 aligns across 8 bases. The CDR3 covers 13 residues. The V segment lost 10 bases and the J segment 4 bases; nucleotides outside the gene matches: 8. Germline CDR1 and CDR2: LNHDA and SQIVND (reference sequence). The CDR3 DNA sequence: TGTGCCACTACACAGGGGGTTGGAGAGACCCAGTACTTC. Amino acids: CATTQGVGETQYF.

V and J are TRBV12-5 and TRBJ2-3; D not certain. CDR1 and CDR2 (germline): LGHNT, FRNRAP. The V end was cut by 6 bases, the J end by 5 bases, with 12 bases between. The CDR3 is 13 amino acids. CDR3 sequence reads: CASGSSEVDTQYF. The CDR3 DNA is TGTGCTAGTGGCAGTTCAGAAGTAGATACGCAGTATTTT. Based on the CDR3 plus reference TRBV12-5 and TRBJ2-3, the full variable domain is DARVTQTPRHKVTEMGQEVTMRCQPILGHNTVFWYRQTMMQGLELLAYFRNRAPLDDSGMPKDRFSAEMPDATLATLKIQPSEPRDSAVYFCASGSSEVDTQYFGPGTRLTVL.

This clone was observed once. The chain employs TRBV5-1 and TRBJ1-5, with a tentative D call TRBD1 (6 bases). V lost 0 bases to trimming and J lost 7 bases, with 14 bases between them. CDR1 is SGHRS and CDR2 is YFSETQ in the germline V gene. This CDR3 spans 15 amino acids. The CDR3 nucleotides read TGCGCCAGCAGCTTGGACACAGGGATATACCAGCCCCAGCATTTT. This codes for CASSLDTGIYQPQHF.

This clone was found a few times. The V gene is TRBV29-1, the J gene TRBJ2-3; the match to TRBD2 covers 8 bases. CDR3 length: 15 amino acids. The junction had 6 bases not matched to a gene; V was cut back by 2 bases and J by 2 bases. CDR1 and CDR2 from the germline V gene are SQVTM and ANQGSEA. The CDR3 sequence is CSVESLAGPTDTQYF. Here the CDR3 DNA reads TGCAGCGTTGAAAGCCTAGCGGGTCCCACAGATACGCAGTATTTT.

This clone was seen only once. The gene calls are TRBV29-1 and TRBJ2-3; perhaps TRBD2 as D (7 bases). Germline loops: CDR1 SQVTM, CDR2 ANQGSEA. Trimming cost V 7 bases and J 5 bases, with 10 bases left between them. This CDR3 region has 11 residues. The CDR3 reads CSGRGRDTQYF. The DNA for the CDR3 is TGCAGCGGGCGGGGGCGAGATACGCAGTATTTT.